This paragraph covers one TCR beta chain sequence. V lost 2 bases and J 6 bases, leaving 7 bases between the germline ends. The CDR3 is 13 amino acids. CDR1 and CDR2 (germline): SNHLY, FYNNEI. Sequencing used immunoSEQ v3. Some clones are missing from TCRdb's copy, which holds only in-frame ones; the method was immunoSEQ multiplex PCR. Here the sample spans tens of thousands of clones, 60% to 80% being singletons. The data belong to a study of TIL therapy for anti-PD-1-resistant metastatic lung cancer. Described time point: pre-treatment sample, taken before nivolumab and TIL therapy. The tumor samples were excised metastases, mostly pleural nodules or supraclavicular lymph nodes.

The clonotype was recovered from a woman between 25 and 85 years old with non-small cell lung cancer. The chain links TRBV2 to TRBJ2-2; D unclear. The sample in question was tumor tissue, obtained at baseline. CDR3 sequence reads: CASSEFGAGELFF. The CDR3 nucleotides are TGTGCCAGCAGTGAATTTGGGGCCGGGGAGCTGTTTTTT.